The 8 T cell receptor beta chains listed next were all sequenced from one sample in a study of T cell changes during pregnancy in multiple sclerosis. Using immunoSEQ multiplex PCR, the repertoire was profiled, and TCRdb retains in-frame clones only, with some absent. Altogether about 40,000 clones are present, over 85% being singletons, with the ten largest covering 0.95% to 1.5%. The sequenced sample was peripheral blood, obtained before pregnancy. The source is a female donor with multiple sclerosis, enrolled in a pregnancy study.

This chain uses TRBV10-3 with TRBJ1-6, with D possibly being TRBD1 (6 bases). Germline loops: CDR1 ENHRY, CDR2 SYGVKD. The V and J ends lost 4 bases and 9 bases respectively, with 16 bases between them. The CDR3 spans 15 residues. The CDR3 coding sequence is TGTGCCATCAGTGTCGGGGGGGACACCTTTTCACCCCTCCACTTT. Translation: CAISVGGDTFSPLHF.

V and J are TRBV6-5 and TRBJ2-2; possible D gene TRBD1, 5 bases. Germline-derived CDR1 and CDR2 are MNHEY and SVGAGI. Trimming cost V 0 bases and J 5 bases, with 13 bases left between them. This CDR3 is built from 16 residues. CDR3 nucleotides: TGTGCCAGCAGTTACTCGACCAGGGTTCTAACCGGGGAGCTGTTTTTT. Its translation is CASSYSTRVLTGELFF.

The rearrangement links TRBV7-9 to TRBJ1-2; TRBD1 matches 8 bases. Per germline, CDR1 SEHNR and CDR2 FQNEAQ (reference sequence). J gave up 4 bases and V 0 bases, and 4 bases lay outside the gene matches. The CDR3 has 15 residues. This CDR3 reads CASSLADRGPYGYTF. The CDR3 coding sequence is TGTGCCAGCAGCTTAGCAGACAGGGGCCCCTATGGCTACACCTTC.

The chain links TRBV18 to TRBJ1-1; D not resolved. Between the trimmed V and J ends, which lost 6 bases and 3 bases, there was a span of 14 bases. This CDR3 has 14 residues. From germline, CDR1 is KGHSH and CDR2 LQKENI. DNA for the CDR3: TGTGCCAGCTCGACCACGGAGGAGGACACTGAAGCTTTCTTT. Amino acids: CASSTTEEDTEAFF.

Details on this clone: Other DNA variants within this sample encode the same CDR3. The rearrangement joins TRBV29-1 to TRBJ1-4, with D possibly matching TRBD1 (6 bases). The CDR3 spans 12 residues. In germline, CDR1 is SQVTM, CDR2 ANQGSEA. The V and J ends lost 6 bases and 7 bases respectively, with 12 bases between them. The CDR3 loop reads CSVLSGAEKLFF. CDR3 sequence (DNA): TGCAGCGTCCTCTCAGGGGCTGAAAAACTGTTTTTT. Complete variable domain (other parts from reference TRBV29-1 and TRBJ1-4): SAVISQKPSRDICQRGTSLTIQCQVDSQVTMMFWYRQQPGQSLTLIATANQGSEATYESGFVIDKFPISRPNLTFSTLTVSNMSPEDSSIYLCSVLSGAEKLFFGSGTQLSVL.

J is TRBJ1-1 and V is TRBV19; tentative D call: TRBD1 (5 bases). V gave up 6 bases and J gave up 4 bases, with 15 bases separating them. The length of the CDR3 is 14 residues. Germline CDR1 LNHDA, CDR2 SQIVND (reference sequence). CDR3 nucleotide sequence: TGTGCCAGTAGCCGCTTGGACATTATCACTGAAGCTTTCTTT. Amino acids: CASSRLDIITEAFF.

The rearrangement uses TRBV6-5 and TRBJ1-5; tentatively, D is TRBD1 (5 bases). CDR1 is MNHEY, CDR2 SVGAGI, per germline. This CDR3 spans 15 amino acids. V was clipped by 2 bases and J by 1 base, with 9 bases between them. CDR3 amino acids: CASSYDGGSNQPQHF. The CDR3 DNA reads as TGTGCCAGCAGTTACGACGGGGGGAGCAATCAGCCCCAGCATTTT.

This clone was detected only a few times. This chain joins TRBV2 and TRBJ1-1; D unclear. Germline CDR1 reads SNHLY; CDR2 reads FYNNEI. This CDR3 contains 15 residues. V was clipped by 0 bases and J by 5 bases, with 13 bases between them. CDR3 in amino acids: CASSEAREGWTEAFF. The CDR3 region has the DNA TGTGCCAGCAGTGAAGCGCGAGAGGGTTGGACTGAAGCTTTCTTT.